This TCR beta chain stems from a study of T-cell memory formation after mild COVID-19 (dated by TCRdb to the early 2020s). Background for the entire study: Most TCR sequence clusters were specific to one of the two donors. In two donors, T-cell clones that expanded and contracted after mild COVID-19 were tracked by sequencing TCRalpha and TCRbeta repertoires over time. Two young, previously healthy adult volunteers made up the cohort, one male and one female.

Summary of the overall study and its limitations: The second-wave clones that peaked on day 37 were not confirmed to be SARS-CoV-2 specific. Balanced CD4/CD8 phenotypes were observed for clones contracting from day 15 to 85, whereas a bias towards CD4+ was observed for a second wave of clones expanding from day 15 to 37. Some responding clones were found in pre-infection memory, which suggests that pre-existing cross-reactive memory T cells took part in the SARS-CoV-2 response. Contracting CD4+ clones were located mainly in the CM and EM memory subsets, whereas CD8+ clones were found to be enriched in EMRA. Only a couple of mild cases were covered by the study, and larger cohorts that include severe cases with pre-infection samples were considered necessary.

This clonotype was counted a few times. Its binding antigen is unknown. No much larger clone is present one base from it, and per-base qualities are unavailable. Ficoll-Paque density gradient centrifugation was the method used to isolate PBMCs. The cysteine opens and the phenylalanine closes a CDR3 of 17 amino acids. Only the CDR3 part of the read is kept: 51 bases, read in frame from the first base. Germline trimming amounts to 2 bases on V and 2 bases on J, with 8 as the count of junction bases outside the gene matches. CDR1 and CDR2, looked up from the germline V gene, are SGDLS and YYNGEE. TCRdb records Illumina NovaSeq 6000 as the sequencer. cDNA libraries for TCRalpha and TCRbeta were prepared by 5'RACE using constant-segment primers, with sample barcodes and unique molecular identifiers added. Trizol reagent was used to extract RNA from every sample. Amplification of the libraries took two PCR steps, and the second step added a second sample barcode plus Illumina TruSeq adapters. Sequencing of the libraries was done on an Illumina NovaSeq, producing 2 x 150 bp paired-end reads. In the original analysis: Demultiplexing of reads and collapsing into UMI-guided consensus sequences were performed with migec v1.2.7. Using mixcr v2.1.11, the UMI consensuses were aligned to TRA and TRB V and J templates and assembled into clonotypes. Clonotypes were classified as expanded or contracted when called significant by both edgeR and NoisET, with noise models trained on biological replicates. For edgeR calls, the cutoffs were a false discovery rate-adjusted p below 0.01 and a log2 fold-change threshold of 1. As an exploratory analysis of dynamics, PCA with hierarchical clustering was applied to max-normalized trajectories of the 1000 most abundant clonotypes. Each responding clone was given a CD4 or CD8 phenotype based on the CD4+ and CD8+ repertoires, which had been sequenced separately. The public reads were reprocessed in TCRdb via fastp at Q25 and MiXCR, keeping in-frame beta chains. Identical CDR3 proteins give one entry, which carries the most common genes and DNA. The authors' filters were not applied to this entry. This sample lists 270,000 or so distinct CDR3 sequences; about a sixth were detected once. Of the sample, approximately 22% is held by the ten largest clones.

Recombination connected TRBV9 to TRBJ2-3, with 10 bases aligning to TRBD2. Sequenced material: PBMCs or a T cell subset sorted from them (not recorded which). The TCR originated in a man younger than 35 who had mild COVID-19 (a few samples of this study predate the infection). The sample titles of this study are shuffled in the database, so cell type and time point are left out; the donor was told from shared clones. The nucleotide sequence is given as TGTGCCAGCAGCGTGGGGGCCAGCGGGGGGGCCACAGATACGCAGTATTTT. This gives the protein CASSVGASGGATDTQYF.